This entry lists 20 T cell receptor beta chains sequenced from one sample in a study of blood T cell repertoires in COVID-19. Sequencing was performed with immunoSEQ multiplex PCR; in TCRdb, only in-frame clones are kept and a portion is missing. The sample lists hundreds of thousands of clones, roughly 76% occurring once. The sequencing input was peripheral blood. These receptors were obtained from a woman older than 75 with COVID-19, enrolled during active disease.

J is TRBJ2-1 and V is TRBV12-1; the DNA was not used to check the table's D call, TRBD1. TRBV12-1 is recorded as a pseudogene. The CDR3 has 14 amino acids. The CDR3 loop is CASSPPPRSDEQFF. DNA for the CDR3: TGTGCCAGCAGCCCCCCGCCCAGGTCCGATGAGCAGTTCTTC.

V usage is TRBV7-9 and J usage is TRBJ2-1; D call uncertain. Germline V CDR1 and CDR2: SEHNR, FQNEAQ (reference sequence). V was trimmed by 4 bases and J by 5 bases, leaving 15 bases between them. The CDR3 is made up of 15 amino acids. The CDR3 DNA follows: TGTGCCAGCAGCTCCATCACGTGGCCAAACAATGAGCAGTTCTTC. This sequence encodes CASSSITWPNNEQFF.

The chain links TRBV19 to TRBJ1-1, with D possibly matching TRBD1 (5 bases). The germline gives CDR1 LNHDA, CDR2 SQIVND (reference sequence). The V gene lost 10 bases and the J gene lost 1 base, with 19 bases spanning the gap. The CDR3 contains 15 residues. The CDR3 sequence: CATRGEGRPNTEAFF. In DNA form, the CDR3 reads TGTGCCACCCGGGGGGAGGGAAGACCGAACACTGAAGCTTTCTTT.

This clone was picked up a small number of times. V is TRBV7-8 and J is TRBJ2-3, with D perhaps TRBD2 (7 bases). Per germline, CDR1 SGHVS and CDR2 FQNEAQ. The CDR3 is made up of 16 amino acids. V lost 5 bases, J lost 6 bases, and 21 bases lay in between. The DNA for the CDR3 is TGTGCCAGCAGCCTCCGAAGGGGGGGGTTTTATGATACGCAGTATTTT. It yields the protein CASSLRRGGFYDTQYF.

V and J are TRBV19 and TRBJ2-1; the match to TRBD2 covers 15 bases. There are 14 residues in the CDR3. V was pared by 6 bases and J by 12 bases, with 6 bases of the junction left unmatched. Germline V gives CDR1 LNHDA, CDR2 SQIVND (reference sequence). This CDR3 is CASSRTSGREGQFF. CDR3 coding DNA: TGTGCCAGTAGCCGGACTAGCGGGAGGGAGGGGCAGTTCTTC.

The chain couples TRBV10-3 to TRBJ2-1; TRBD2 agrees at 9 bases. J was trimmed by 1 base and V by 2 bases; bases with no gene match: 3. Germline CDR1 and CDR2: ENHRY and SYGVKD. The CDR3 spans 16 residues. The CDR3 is CAISENTSGSYNEQFF. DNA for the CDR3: TGTGCCATCAGTGAGAACACTAGCGGGTCCTACAATGAGCAGTTCTTC.

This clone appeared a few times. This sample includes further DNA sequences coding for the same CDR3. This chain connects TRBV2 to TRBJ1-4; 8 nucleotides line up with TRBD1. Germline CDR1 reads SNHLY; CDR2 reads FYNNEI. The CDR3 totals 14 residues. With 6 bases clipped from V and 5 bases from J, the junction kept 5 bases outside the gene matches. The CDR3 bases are TGTGCCAGCAGCGCCGGGACAGGAAATGAAAAACTGTTTTTT. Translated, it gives CASSAGTGNEKLFF. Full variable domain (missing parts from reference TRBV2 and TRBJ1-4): EPEVTQTPSHQVTQMGQEVILRCVPISNHLYFYWYRQILGQKVEFLVSFYNNEISEKSEIFDDQFSVERPDGSNFTLKIRSTKLEDSAMYFCASSAGTGNEKLFFGSGTQLSVL.

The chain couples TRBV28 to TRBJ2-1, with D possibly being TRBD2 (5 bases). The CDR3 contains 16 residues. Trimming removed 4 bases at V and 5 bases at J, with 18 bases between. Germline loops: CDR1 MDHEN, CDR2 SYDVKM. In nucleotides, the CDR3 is TGTGCCAGCAGTTCAATTTCCCGGGAAGCCCACAATGAGCAGTTCTTC. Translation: CASSSISREAHNEQFF.

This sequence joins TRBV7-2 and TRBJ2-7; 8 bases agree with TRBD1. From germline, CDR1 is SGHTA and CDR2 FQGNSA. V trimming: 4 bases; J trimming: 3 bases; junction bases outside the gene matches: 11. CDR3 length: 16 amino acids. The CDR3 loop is CASSSGGTARNYEQYF. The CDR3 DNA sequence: TGTGCCAGCAGCTCAGGGGGCACCGCCCGGAACTACGAGCAGTACTTC. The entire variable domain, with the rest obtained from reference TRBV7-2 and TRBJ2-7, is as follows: GAGVSQSPSNKVTEKGKDVELRCDPISGHTALYWYRQSLGQGLEFLIYFQGNSAPDKSGLPSDRFSAERTGGSVSTLTIQRTQQEDSAVYLCASSSGGTARNYEQYFGPGTRLTVT.

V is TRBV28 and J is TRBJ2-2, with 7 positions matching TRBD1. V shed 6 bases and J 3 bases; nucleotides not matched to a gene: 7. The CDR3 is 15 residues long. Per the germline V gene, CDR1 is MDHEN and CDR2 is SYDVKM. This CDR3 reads CASSANRGYTGELFF. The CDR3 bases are TGTGCCAGCAGCGCAAACAGGGGTTACACCGGGGAGCTGTTTTTT.

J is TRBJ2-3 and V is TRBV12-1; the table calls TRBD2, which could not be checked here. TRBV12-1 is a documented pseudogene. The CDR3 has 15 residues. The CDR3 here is CASSRGGAPTDTQYF. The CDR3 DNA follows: TGTGCCAGCAGTCGGGGAGGGGCACCCACAGATACGCAGTATTTT.

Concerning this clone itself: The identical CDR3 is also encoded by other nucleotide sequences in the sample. As DNA, the CDR3 is TGTGCCAGCAGCGTAGCTGACAGAAGGAACACTGAAGCTTTCTTT. It encodes CASSVADRRNTEAFF. The chain combines TRBV9 with TRBJ1-1; possibly TRBD1 for D (5 bases). Germline loops: CDR1 SGDLS, CDR2 YYNGEE. CDR3 size: 15 residues. V lost 0 bases to trimming and J lost 1 base, with 10 bases between them. Looking up the rest from reference TRBV9 and TRBJ1-1 gives the full variable domain: DSGVTQTPKHLITATGQRVTLRCSPRSGDLSVYWYQQSLDQGLQFLIQYYNGEERAKGNILERFSAQQFPDLHSELNLSSLELGDSALYFCASSVADRRNTEAFFGQGTRLTVV.

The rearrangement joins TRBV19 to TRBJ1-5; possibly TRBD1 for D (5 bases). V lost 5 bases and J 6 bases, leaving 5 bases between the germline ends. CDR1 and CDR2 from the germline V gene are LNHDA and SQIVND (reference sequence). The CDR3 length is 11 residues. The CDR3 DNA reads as TGTGCCAGTAGTCAGGGTCAGCCCCAGCATTTT. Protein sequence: CASSQGQPQHF.

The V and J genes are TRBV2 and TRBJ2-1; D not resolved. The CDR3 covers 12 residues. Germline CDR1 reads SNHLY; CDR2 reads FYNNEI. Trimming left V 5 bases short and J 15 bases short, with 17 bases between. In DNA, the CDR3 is TGTGCCAGCAGTTCCCAGTCTCCAGATTCGTTCTTC. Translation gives CASSSQSPDSFF.

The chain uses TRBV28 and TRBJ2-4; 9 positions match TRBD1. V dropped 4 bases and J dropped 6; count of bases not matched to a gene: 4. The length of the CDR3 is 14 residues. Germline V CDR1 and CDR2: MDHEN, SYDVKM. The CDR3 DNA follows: TGTGCCAGCAGTTCCCGGACAGGGGTAAACATTCAGTACTTC. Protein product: CASSSRTGVNIQYF.

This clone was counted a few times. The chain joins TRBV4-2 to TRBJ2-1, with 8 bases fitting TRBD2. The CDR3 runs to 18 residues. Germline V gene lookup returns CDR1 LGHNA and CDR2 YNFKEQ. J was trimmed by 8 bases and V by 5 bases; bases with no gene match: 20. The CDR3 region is CASSKGFAGGIFADEQFF. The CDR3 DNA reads TGTGCCAGCAGCAAGGGGTTTGCGGGAGGCATTTTTGCGGATGAGCAGTTCTTC.

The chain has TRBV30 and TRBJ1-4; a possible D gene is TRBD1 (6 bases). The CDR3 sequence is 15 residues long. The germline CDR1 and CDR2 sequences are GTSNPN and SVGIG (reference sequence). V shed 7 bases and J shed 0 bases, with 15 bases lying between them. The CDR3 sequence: CASGRGKATNEKLFF. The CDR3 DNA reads TGTGCCTCGGGAAGGGGGAAGGCAACTAATGAAAAACTGTTTTTT.

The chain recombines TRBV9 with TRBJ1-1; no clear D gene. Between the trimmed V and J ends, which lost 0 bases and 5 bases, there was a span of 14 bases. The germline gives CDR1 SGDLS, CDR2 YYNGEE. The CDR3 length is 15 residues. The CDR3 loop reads CASSVGVKGGTEAFF. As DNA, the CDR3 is TGTGCCAGCAGCGTAGGGGTCAAAGGAGGGACTGAAGCTTTCTTT.

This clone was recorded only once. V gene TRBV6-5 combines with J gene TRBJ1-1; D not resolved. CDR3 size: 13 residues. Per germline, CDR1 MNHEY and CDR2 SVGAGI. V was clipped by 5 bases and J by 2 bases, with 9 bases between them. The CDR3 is CASSLGFNTEAFF. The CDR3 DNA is TGTGCCAGCAGTCTAGGCTTCAACACTGAAGCTTTCTTT.

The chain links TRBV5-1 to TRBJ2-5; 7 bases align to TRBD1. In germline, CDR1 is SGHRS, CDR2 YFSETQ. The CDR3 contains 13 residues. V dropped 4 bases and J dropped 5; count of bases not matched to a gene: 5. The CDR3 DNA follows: TGCGCCAGCAGCGTATCACAGGGGGAGACCCAGTACTTC. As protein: CASSVSQGETQYF.